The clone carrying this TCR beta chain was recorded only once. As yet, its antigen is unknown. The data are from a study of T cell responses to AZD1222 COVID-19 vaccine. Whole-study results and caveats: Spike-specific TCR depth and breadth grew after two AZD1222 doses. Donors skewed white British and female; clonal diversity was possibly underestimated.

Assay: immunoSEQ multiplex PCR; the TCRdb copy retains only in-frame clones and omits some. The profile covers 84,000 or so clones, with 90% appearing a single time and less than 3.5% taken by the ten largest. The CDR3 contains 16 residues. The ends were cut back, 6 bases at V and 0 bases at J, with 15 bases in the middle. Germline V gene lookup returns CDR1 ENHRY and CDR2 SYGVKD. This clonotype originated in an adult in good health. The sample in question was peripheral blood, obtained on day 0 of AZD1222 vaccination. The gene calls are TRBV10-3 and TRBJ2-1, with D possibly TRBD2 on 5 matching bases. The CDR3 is CAISSASGSSYNEQFF. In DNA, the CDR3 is TGTGCCATCAGCTCCGCAAGCGGCAGCTCCTACAATGAGCAGTTCTTC.